This T cell receptor beta chain appears in the sequencing data of a study of CD8+ T cells in alopecia areata. Treatment described: oral pan-JAK inhibitor, 5-10 mg twice daily. This clone was seen a single time. CDR1 SGHVS and CDR2 FQNEAQ come from the germline V gene. CDR3 length equals 15 residues. V was shortened by 5 bases and J by 3 bases, with 16 bases between the two germline ends. Isolated RNA was reverse transcribed into cDNA used as the sequencing template. Produced via immunoSEQ multiplex PCR; TCRdb's table is partial and in-frame only. The sample yields 150,000 to 200,000 clones, less than 70% seen once.

The V gene is TRBV7-8, the J gene TRBJ2-5, with D maybe TRBD2 (5 bases). Sample: CD8+ T cells sorted from blood, taken at week 24, from a patient treated with tofacitinib. The sequence was obtained from a human donor with alopecia areata. The CDR3 DNA follows: TGTGCCAGCAGCCTAGTGGCCGGGATTAAAGAGACCCAGTACTTC. Encoded protein: CASSLVAGIKETQYF.